The present entry profiles one TCR beta chain with its context. This specimen belongs to a study of siplizumab effects on memory and regulatory T cells. The V gene's germline CDR1 is SGHRS and CDR2 YFSETQ. V lost 0 bases to trimming and J lost 7 bases, with 11 bases between them. This CDR3 region has 14 residues. Profiled with immunoSEQ multiplex PCR; TCRdb holds only in-frame clones, not every one. Found here are tens of thousands of clones, 93% of them singletons; the top ten hold roughly 5%. The origin of this receptor is a human donor in good health. V and J are TRBV5-1 and TRBJ2-1; no clear D gene. Material: CD8+ T cells sorted from blood. CDR3 residues: CASSLAESGNEQFF. The CDR3 DNA sequence: TGCGCCAGCAGCTTGGCCGAGAGTGGAAATGAGCAGTTCTTC.